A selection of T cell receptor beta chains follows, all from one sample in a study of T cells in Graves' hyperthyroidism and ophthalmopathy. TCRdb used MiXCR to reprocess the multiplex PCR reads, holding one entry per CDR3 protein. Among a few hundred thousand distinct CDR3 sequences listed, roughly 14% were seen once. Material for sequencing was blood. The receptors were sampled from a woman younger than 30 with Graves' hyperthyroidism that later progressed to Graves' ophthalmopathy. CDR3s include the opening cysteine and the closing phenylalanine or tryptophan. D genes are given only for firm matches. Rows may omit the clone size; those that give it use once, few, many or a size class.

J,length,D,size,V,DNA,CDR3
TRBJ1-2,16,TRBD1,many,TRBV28,TGTGCCAGCAGTTTATTCTTGGGACAGGGGAACTATGGCTACACCTTC,CASSLFLGQGNYGYTF
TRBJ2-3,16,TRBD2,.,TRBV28,TGTGCCCGCAGCTCCTCGGGGGGGCGAGGTACAGATACGCAGTATTTT,CARSSSGGRGTDTQYF
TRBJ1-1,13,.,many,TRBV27,TGTGCCAGCAGTTTCATCATGAACACTGAAGCTTTCTTT,CASSFIMNTEAFF
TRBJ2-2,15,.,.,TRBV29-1,TGCAGCGTTGAAGCCAGCGGTTCGAACACCGGGGAGCTGTTTTTT,CSVEASGSNTGELFF
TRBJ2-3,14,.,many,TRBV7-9,TGTGCCAGCAGCAGTAGTAGTAGCACAGATACGCAGTATTTT,CASSSSSSTDTQYF
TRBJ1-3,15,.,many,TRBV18,TGTGCCAGCTCACCCCAGGGGATGATTGGAAACACCATATATTTT,CASSPQGMIGNTIYF
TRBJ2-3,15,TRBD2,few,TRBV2,TGTGCCAGCAGACAGGGTCCGGGACTAGTCGATACGCAGTATTTT,CASRQGPGLVDTQYF
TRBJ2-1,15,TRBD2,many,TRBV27,TGTGCCACCCAAGGCGGGGGACCCTTCTACAATGAGCAGTTCTTC,CATQGGGPFYNEQFF
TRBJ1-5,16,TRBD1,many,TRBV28,TGTGCCAGCAGTTTCGGGACAGGGGTTCGCAATCAGCCCCAGCATTTT,CASSFGTGVRNQPQHF
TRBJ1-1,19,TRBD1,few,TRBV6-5,TGTGCCAGCAGTTACAATAAGGGGGGGGACAGAATTATGAACACTGAAGCTTTCTTT,CASSYNKGGDRIMNTEAFF
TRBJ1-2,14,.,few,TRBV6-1,TGTGCCAGCAGTTGGGACCCCGGGTCTCGAGGCTACACCTTC,CASSWDPGSRGYTF
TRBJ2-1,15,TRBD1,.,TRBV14,TGTGCCAGCAGCCACCGGACAGGAGCCTACAATGAGCAGTTCTTC,CASSHRTGAYNEQFF
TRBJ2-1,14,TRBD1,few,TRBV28,TGTGCCAGCAGATCCGGGACAGCTTACAATGAGCAGTTCTTC,CASRSGTAYNEQFF
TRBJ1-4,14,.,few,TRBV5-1,TGCGCCAGCAGACTTGGGTCTGGTAATGAAAAACTGTTTTTT,CASRLGSGNEKLFF
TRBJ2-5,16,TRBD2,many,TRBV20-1,TGCAGTGCTCGTCCCGGGACTAGTCGGGAGATAGAGACCCAGTACTTC,CSARPGTSREIETQYF
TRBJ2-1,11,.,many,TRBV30,TGTGCCTGCCCCAGGGGAAATGAGCAGTTCTTC,CACPRGNEQFF
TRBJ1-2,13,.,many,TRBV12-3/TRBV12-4,TGTGCCAGCAGTTTTTCTGGGGGGTCTGGCTACACCTTC,CASSFSGGSGYTF
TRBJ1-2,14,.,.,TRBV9,TGTGCCAGCACCCCGATTCAGCTGGGTAAGGGCTACACCTTC,CASTPIQLGKGYTF
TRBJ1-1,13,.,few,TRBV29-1,TGCAGCGTTGAATACCAGGGTCGGACTGAAGCTTTCTTT,CSVEYQGRTEAFF
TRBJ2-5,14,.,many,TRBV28,TGTGCCAGCAGCTTGGACGGGTTCCAAGAGACCCAGTACTTC,CASSLDGFQETQYF
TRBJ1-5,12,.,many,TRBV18,TGTGCCAGCTCACCACCTGATCAGCCCCAGCATTTT,CASSPPDQPQHF
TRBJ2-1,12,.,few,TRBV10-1,TGCGCCAACACCCAGCGGACTAATGAGCAGTTCTTC,CANTQRTNEQFF
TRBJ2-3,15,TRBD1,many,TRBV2,TGTGCCAGCAGTGAGCGACAGGGGGTCACAGATACGCAGTATTTT,CASSERQGVTDTQYF
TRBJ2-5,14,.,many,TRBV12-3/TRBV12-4,TGTGCCAGCAGTGCCCGGGACTACCAAGAGACCCAGTACTTC,CASSARDYQETQYF
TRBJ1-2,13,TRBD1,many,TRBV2,TGTGCCAGCAACCCGGACAGGGGGCGCGGCTACACCTTC,CASNPDRGRGYTF
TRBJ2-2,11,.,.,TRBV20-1,TGCAGTGCTAGAGATAAACGTGTGCTGTTTTTT,CSARDKRVLFF